Shown below are 2 T cell receptor beta chains from a single sample sequenced in a study of T cells in Graves' hyperthyroidism and ophthalmopathy. There were TCR beta CDR3 regions amplified from RNA transcripts. First-round RT-PCR targeting the TCR CDR3 was performed with the HTBI primer set. TCRdb redid the calling of the multiplex PCR reads with MiXCR, one entry per CDR3 protein. The table records approximately 370,000 distinct CDR3 sequences, just under 15% of them present only once. Sample: blood. The receptors derive from a woman in her 30s with Graves' hyperthyroidism.

This clonotype came up a few times. The chain recombines TRBV20-1 with TRBJ1-5; D perhaps matches TRBD1 (6 bases). Trimming took 4 bases from V and 7 from J, leaving 17 bases between them. The CDR3 covers 14 residues. Germline CDR1 is DFQATT and CDR2 is SNEGSKA (reference sequence). The CDR3 loop reads CSAMGQGMGQPQHF. The DNA for the CDR3 is TGCAGTGCTATGGGTCAGGGGATGGGACAGCCCCAGCATTTT.

This chain joins TRBV10-3 and TRBJ1-5; tentative D call: TRBD1 (5 bases). Germline assignment: CDR1 ENHRY and CDR2 SYGVKD. Trimming took 5 bases from V and 6 from J, leaving 17 bases between them. The length of the CDR3 is 15 residues. The CDR3 DNA sequence: TGTGCCATCAGTTGGGACCTCACCGGGGGTCAGCCCCAGCATTTT. This translates into CAISWDLTGGQPQHF.